One and the same sample provided the 14 T cell receptor beta chains below, sequenced in a study of shared clonotypes between healthy human individuals. The table came from immunoSEQ multiplex PCR; TCRdb's copy has only in-frame clones and leaves some out. Seen here are some 700,000 clones, less than 95% observed once, and the top ten hold less than 40%. Material for sequencing was memory CD8+ T cells from PBMCs. Subset meaning: CD45RO+ cells pooled with CCR7-negative TemRA cells. These receptors originate from a man aged 18 to 35 in good health. Some clones in this sample may be carry-over from other donors' samples.

V gene TRBV4-1 combines with J gene TRBJ2-7; TRBD2 aligns across 9 bases. V gave up 4 bases and J gave up 0 bases; unmatched junction bases: 13. Germline V gene lookup returns CDR1 MGHRA and CDR2 YSYEKL. There are 18 residues in the CDR3. This CDR3 is CASSLSGGLAGFSYEQYF. The CDR3 DNA sequence: TGCGCCAGCAGCCTCAGTGGAGGGCTAGCGGGATTCTCCTACGAGCAGTACTTC.

The genes are TRBV7-2 and TRBJ2-3; D could derive from TRBD1 or TRBD2 (5 bases each). Germline V CDR1 and CDR2: SGHTA, FQGNSA. The CDR3 is made up of 14 amino acids. V was cut by 5 bases and J by 6 bases, with 15 bases left in between. The CDR3 nucleotides read TGTGCCAGCAGCGAGGGGCGGTACAGGGATACGCAGTATTTT. It translates to CASSEGRYRDTQYF.

This chain joins TRBV6-1 and TRBJ1-1; 8 bases align to TRBD1. The CDR3 is 16 amino acids. The junction had 6 bases not matched to a gene; V was cut back by 2 bases and J by 1 base. Germline V gives CDR1 MNHNS, CDR2 SASEGT. The CDR3 bases are TGTGCCAGCAGTGAACAGGGGGCAAGGGAGAACACTGAAGCTTTCTTT. Its translation is CASSEQGARENTEAFF.

CDR3: CASSLTGGPLDTEAFF. Written as DNA, the CDR3 is TGCGCCAGCAGCTTAACAGGGGGCCCTTTGGACACTGAAGCTTTCTTT. The chain uses TRBV5-1 and TRBJ1-1; 9 positions agree with TRBD1. With 2 bases clipped from V and 3 bases from J, the junction kept 8 bases outside the gene matches. The CDR3 length is 16 residues. Looked up from germline, CDR1 is SGHRS and CDR2 is YFSETQ. The full variable domain, in which reference TRBV5-1 and TRBJ1-1 provide the parts outside the CDR3, is KAGVTQTPRYLIKTRGQQVTLSCSPISGHRSVSWYQQTPGQGLQFLFEYFSETQRNKGNFPGRFSGRQFSNSRSEMNVSTLELGDSALYLCASSLTGGPLDTEAFFGQGTRLTVV.

This chain's CDR3 is CASSDRDRGSTEAFF. The CDR3 DNA sequence: TGTGCCAGTAGTGACCGGGACAGGGGGTCCACTGAAGCTTTCTTT. The gene calls are TRBV19 and TRBJ1-1; TRBD1 agrees at 11 bases. Germline V lookup: CDR1 LNHDA, CDR2 SQIVND (reference sequence). CDR3 size: 15 residues. V trimming: 5 bases; J trimming: 4 bases; junction bases outside the gene matches: 6.

This clone was seen once. J is TRBJ1-1 and V is TRBV9; 9 bases match TRBD1. CDR1 SGDLS and CDR2 YYNGEE come from the germline V gene. This CDR3 is built from 14 residues. Losses at the gene ends were 3 bases for V and 4 bases for J; bases not matched to a gene: 4. Written as DNA, the CDR3 is TGTGCCAGCAGCGAGGGGACAGGGTTCACTGAAGCTTTCTTT. Residues: CASSEGTGFTEAFF.

In this sample, this clone turned up once. The V call is TRBV2, the J call TRBJ1-1, with a possible D match to TRBD1 (5 bases). V was clipped by 6 bases and J by 1 base, with 12 bases between them. Germline CDR1 SNHLY, CDR2 FYNNEI. The CDR3 contains 14 residues. The DNA of the CDR3 is TGTGCCAGCAGCCGACGAGGGGCGAACACTGAAGCTTTCTTT. Translating it yields CASSRRGANTEAFF. The full variable domain, completed using reference TRBV2 and TRBJ1-1, is EPEVTQTPSHQVTQMGQEVILRCVPISNHLYFYWYRQILGQKVEFLVSFYNNEISEKSEIFDDQFSVERPDGSNFTLKIRSTKLEDSAMYFCASSRRGANTEAFFGQGTRLTVV.

This chain joins TRBV28 and TRBJ1-5, with D hard to call. The germline V and J ends were trimmed by 4 bases and 12 bases, with 13 bases remaining between them. CDR3 length: 12 residues. The germline CDR1 and CDR2 sequences are MDHEN and SYDVKM. The CDR3 reads CASSSPSNLQHF. Written as DNA, the CDR3 is TGTGCCAGCAGTTCTCCCAGTAATCTCCAGCATTTT.

This rearrangement joins TRBV2 to TRBJ2-7; 7 bases line up with TRBD1. Germline V gene sequence: CDR1 SNHLY, CDR2 FYNNEI. V lost 5 bases and J lost 4; bases outside the gene matches: 8. The CDR3 has 14 amino acids. The CDR3 here is CASSIQGSRYEQYF. The CDR3 bases are TGTGCCAGCAGTATACAGGGGTCGAGGTACGAGCAGTACTTC.

About this clone itself: Additional DNA sequences in this sample encode the identical CDR3. This chain links TRBV5-1 with TRBJ2-7; tentatively, D is TRBD2 (5 bases). Trimming took off 0 bases at V and 2 bases at J, with 9 bases between the two ends. There are 14 residues in the CDR3. Germline CDR1 reads SGHRS; CDR2 reads YFSETQ. The CDR3 bases are TGCGCCAGCAGCTTGGGCACCGGGGCCTACGAGCAGTACTTC. Protein: CASSLGTGAYEQYF.

The V gene is TRBV7-4, the J gene TRBJ2-1; 11 positions agree with TRBD2. Germline lookup yields CDR1 SGHVT and CDR2 SQSDAQ. The CDR3 length is 16 residues. Losses at the gene ends were 5 bases for V and 2 bases for J; bases not matched to a gene: 5. The CDR3 nucleotides read TGTGCCAGCAGCCTTTCGACTAGCGGGACCTACAATGAGCAGTTCTTC. Protein product: CASSLSTSGTYNEQFF.

The CDR3 is CASSIEGQGITGELFF. In nucleotides, the CDR3 is TGTGCCAGTAGTATAGAGGGGCAGGGGATCACCGGGGAGCTGTTTTTT. This rearrangement joins TRBV19 to TRBJ2-2; tentative D call: TRBD1 (6 bases). Germline loops: CDR1 LNHDA, CDR2 SQIVND (reference sequence). V lost 0 bases, J lost 4 bases, and 12 bases lay in between. CDR3 length: 16 amino acids.

The rearrangement uses TRBV6-5 and TRBJ1-1; weak D call: TRBD1 (5 bases). V was shortened by 5 bases and J by 4 bases, with 11 bases between the two germline ends. Germline loops: CDR1 MNHEY, CDR2 SVGAGI. The CDR3 spans 13 residues. CDR3 sequence reads: CASSGWGGTEAFF. CDR3 in DNA: TGTGCCAGCAGTGGGTGGGGGGGCACTGAAGCTTTCTTT.

V is TRBV25-1 and J is TRBJ2-2, with TRBD1 matching 11 bases. The CDR3 extends over 16 amino acids. Germline CDR1 is MGHDK and CDR2 is SYGVNS. The trim removed 1 base at V and 7 bases at J, leaving 5 bases unmatched. The CDR3 spells CASSELDRGLGGELFF. CDR3 DNA sequence: TGTGCCAGCAGTGAATTGGACAGGGGGCTGGGCGGGGAGCTGTTTTTT.